This is a list of T cell receptor beta chains from one sample in a study of blood T cells in healthy people across ages. TCRdb reprocessed the 5' RACE reads with MiXCR, giving one entry per CDR3 protein. There are about 730,000 distinct CDR3 sequences in the sample; roughly 44% occur only once, and 20% to 25% lies in the top ten. Sequencing input: blood. The source of these receptors is a woman aged 55-75 years in good health. Both conserved end residues are part of each CDR3. The D gene is left open where the match is weak. Only part of the rows carry a size: once, few, many, or a class if the clone is expanded.

CDR3nt	CDR3aa	abundance	d_gene	v_gene	j_gene
TGCAGTGCTAGAGGTGCTAGCGGAGCCCAAGAGACCCAGTACTTC	CSARGASGAQETQYF	few	TRBD2	TRBV20-1	TRBJ2-5
TGTGCCAGCAGCTTGGGGACAGGGGCGACTTACCGCGAGCAGTACTTC	CASSLGTGATYREQYF	few	TRBD1	TRBV5-5	TRBJ2-7
TGCAGCGTTGAAGACCCATTCAGAAAGAACACCGGGGAGCTGTTTTTT	CSVEDPFRKNTGELFF	few	.	TRBV29-1	TRBJ2-2
TGTGCCAGTACCGGGACAGGGGACTACAATGAGCAGTTCTTC	CASTGTGDYNEQFF	.	TRBD1	TRBV19	TRBJ2-1
TGTGCCAGCTCACCAAAAGGACTAGCGGGAGGAGCATCCTACGAGCAGTACTTC	CASSPKGLAGGASYEQYF	.	TRBD2	TRBV18	TRBJ2-7
TGTGCCAGCAGCTGGGCAGGGGGCTCCACTGAAGCTTTCTTT	CASSWAGGSTEAFF	few	TRBD1	TRBV7-3	TRBJ1-1
TGTGCCAGCAGCCAAATGCTAGCCAATGAGCAGTTCTTC	CASSQMLANEQFF	.	.	TRBV3-1	TRBJ2-1
TGCAGTGCTAACCCGACTAGCGGGGGCCGAGTGGAGCAGTTCTTC	CSANPTSGGRVEQFF	.	TRBD2	TRBV20-1	TRBJ2-1
TGTGCCAGCAGTCGATCCGGGACTAGTTTCCATGAGCAGTTCTTC	CASSRSGTSFHEQFF	many	TRBD2	TRBV6-5	TRBJ2-1
TGTGCCAGCAGTCTCTGGGGACAGGGAGTCGGGACCCAGTTCTTC	CASSLWGQGVGTQFF	.	TRBD1	TRBV27	TRBJ2-1
TGTGCCAGCAGTTACTCGCAGACCAGAGGCACAGATACGCAGTATTTT	CASSYSQTRGTDTQYF	.	.	TRBV6-5	TRBJ2-3
TGTGCCAGCAGTCCAGGGATGAATGGCTACACCTTC	CASSPGMNGYTF	.	.	TRBV12-3/TRBV12-4	TRBJ1-2
TGTGCCAGCAGCCCGGGACTAGCGGAGGAGACCCAGTACTTC	CASSPGLAEETQYF	many	TRBD2	TRBV7-9	TRBJ2-5
TGTGCCAGCAGTTACCGGACACCCGGGGAGCTGTTTTTT	CASSYRTPGELFF	once	.	TRBV6-5	TRBJ2-2
TGTGCCAGCAGCGTAGCCCTGAACACCGGGGAGCTGTTTTTT	CASSVALNTGELFF	.	.	TRBV9	TRBJ2-2
TGTGCCAGCAGCTGGGGGGTTGGAAACAATGAGCAGTACTTC	CASSWGVGNNEQYF	.	.	TRBV7-9	TRBJ2-7
TGCAGTGCTGCCCTAGCGGGAGGATACGAGCAGTACTTC	CSAALAGGYEQYF	few	TRBD2	TRBV20-1	TRBJ2-7
TGCGCCAGCAGCCCGGGACAGTTGAGCAATCAGCCCCAGCATTTT	CASSPGQLSNQPQHF	many	TRBD1	TRBV5-1	TRBJ1-5
TGTGCCAGCAGTATCCGTCGGGATGAGCAGTACTTC	CASSIRRDEQYF	few	.	TRBV12-3/TRBV12-4	TRBJ2-4
TGTGCCAGCAGCCTTATAGAAGGGCTACAGACCCAGTACTTC	CASSLIEGLQTQYF	.	.	TRBV11-2	TRBJ2-5
TGTGCCAGCAGCAAACCGCCAGGGACCAATGAAAAACTGTTTTTT	CASSKPPGTNEKLFF	.	.	TRBV21-1	TRBJ1-4
TGTGCCAGCAGCCAAGGAGGTTTTAATCAGCCCCAGCATTTT	CASSQGGFNQPQHF	once	.	TRBV3-1	TRBJ1-5
TGTGCCACCAGCAGAGAAAGCGGGAGAACAGATACGCAGTATTTT	CATSRESGRTDTQYF	.	TRBD2	TRBV15	TRBJ2-3
TGCAGTGCTACTTTAAGGGGGTCTAGCCTCCGCGGGGAGCAGTACTTC	CSATLRGSSLRGEQYF	.	.	TRBV20-1	TRBJ2-7
TGTGCCAGCAGCGTGGGGGACAGGGACTATGAGCAGTTCTTC	CASSVGDRDYEQFF	.	TRBD1	TRBV9	TRBJ2-1
TGTGCCAGCAGTCGCGAAGGGGGGGGACAGGTCACAGATACGCAGTATTTT	CASSREGGGQVTDTQYF	.	.	TRBV6-6	TRBJ2-3
TGCAGTGCTAGAGATCGCCCGGACAGCAATCAGCCCCAGCATTTT	CSARDRPDSNQPQHF	.	.	TRBV20-1	TRBJ1-5
TGTGCCAGCAGCCCTAATTTTCCCTCCCGGGACAGGGATATCAATGAGCAGTTCTTC	CASSPNFPSRDRDINEQFF	few	TRBD1	TRBV7-3	TRBJ2-1
TGTGCCAGCAGTTACTGGGAGGAAGATGAGCATGGCTACACCTTC	CASSYWEEDEHGYTF	few	.	TRBV6-6	TRBJ1-2
TGTGCCTTCGGGACTGCGGGGGGCACTGAAGCTTTCTTT	CAFGTAGGTEAFF	.	.	TRBV30	TRBJ1-1
TGTGCCAGCAGCCCCACGTGGGCGGAGCAGTACTTC	CASSPTWAEQYF	few	.	TRBV6-2/TRBV6-3	TRBJ2-7
TGTGCCAGCAGTTCTACAGGGGCGGGTGGCTACACCTTC	CASSSTGAGGYTF	few	TRBD1	TRBV9	TRBJ1-2
TGCAGTGTCCGACAGGGGGCGGATTCACCCCTCCACTTT	CSVRQGADSPLHF	.	TRBD1	TRBV20-1	TRBJ1-6
TGTGCCAGCAGCCAAGGGACTACAGGGACTTACGAGCAGTACTTC	CASSQGTTGTYEQYF	.	.	TRBV7-9	TRBJ2-7
TGTGCCAGCAGTTTATACAGCCAGATAGCCAAAAACATTCAGTACTTC	CASSLYSQIAKNIQYF	.	.	TRBV28	TRBJ2-4
TGTGCCAGCAGCTTAGTCCTGGCAGGGGGCGGAGAGACCCAGTACTTC	CASSLVLAGGGETQYF	.	TRBD1	TRBV7-2	TRBJ2-5
TGTGCCAGCAGCGGGGCCGGGGGCTATGGCTACACCTTC	CASSGAGGYGYTF	.	.	TRBV14	TRBJ1-2
TGTGCCAGCAGCGTAGCTCTGGGATTGTACCAAGAGACCCAGTACTTC	CASSVALGLYQETQYF	few	.	TRBV9	TRBJ2-5
TGTGCCAGCAGTGAGGCGCCTAGCGGGGGACATGAGCAGTTCTTC	CASSEAPSGGHEQFF	.	TRBD2	TRBV2	TRBJ2-1
TGCAGCTCCCAAGGCAGCAGCCCATGGGGCGGCTACACCTTC	CSSQGSSPWGGYTF	.	.	TRBV29-1	TRBJ1-2
TGTGCCAGCAGCTTAGGACTAGCGGGGGTCCAAGAGACCCAGTACTTC	CASSLGLAGVQETQYF	many	TRBD2	TRBV7-3	TRBJ2-5